The following is a T cell receptor (beta chain) sequence with its context. The PCR had 60 Vbeta and 13 Jbeta primers. The assay was immunoSEQ multiplex PCR, and TCRdb's table has in-frame clones only and misses some. The sample yields 150,000 to 200,000 clones, approximately 72% seen once. This CDR3 spans 13 amino acids. From germline, CDR1 is MNHEY and CDR2 SMNVEV (reference sequence). Trimming took 3 bases from V and 4 from J, leaving 9 bases between them. These data come from a study of cytomegalovirus exposure and HLA in healthy donors. Healthy bone marrow donors supplied every sample. The receptor was isolated from a female donor in good health and CMV-seronegative. This sequence joins TRBV27 and TRBJ1-2; weak D call: TRBD1 (5 bases). Sequences were obtained from PBMCs. The CDR3 region has the DNA TGTGCCAGCAGTTTGGGGCGAGCCTATGGCTACACCTTC. The encoded protein is CASSLGRAYGYTF.